Described below is a single T cell receptor (beta chain) sequence and its context. The assay was immunoSEQ multiplex PCR, and TCRdb's table has in-frame clones only and misses some. The data show tens of thousands of clones, around 93% seen once. The CDR3 consists of 15 residues. Trimming removed 1 base at V and 3 bases at J, with 9 bases between. Germline V lookup: CDR1 SEHNR, CDR2 FQNEAQ (reference sequence). These data come from a study of T cell changes during pregnancy in multiple sclerosis. The sequencing used peripheral blood, collected before pregnancy. This TCR derives from a female donor with multiple sclerosis, enrolled in a pregnancy study. V usage is TRBV7-9 and J usage is TRBJ2-2, with D tentatively TRBD1 (6 bases). The CDR3 DNA reads TGTGCCAGCAGCTTAGTAGGGGGTTACACCGGGGAGCTGTTTTTT. Amino acids: CASSLVGGYTGELFF.